Reported below is one T cell receptor (beta chain). Which antigen it targets is not known. Since a much larger clone is just one base distant, this may be a read error. Starting from around 500 ng total RNA, TCRbeta-specific cDNA was produced by reverse transcription with a constant-region primer and ProtoScript II reverse transcriptase. The TCRbeta libraries were prepared through three rounds of nested multiplex PCR following a slightly modified ARM-PCR procedure. The first two PCR rounds used multiplex TRBV1-TRBV30 forward primers with a Cbeta reverse primer, each for 10 to 11 cycles. A final 25-cycle PCR with Deep VentR polymerase added sample barcodes and Illumina adapters. Before sequencing, amplicons between 200 and 500 bp were purified from gel using a QIAquick gel extraction kit. The TCRbeta amplicons were sequenced with 250-bp paired-end reads on an Illumina HiSeq 2500. The authors' pipeline ran thus. Reads were quality-trimmed with Trimmomatic v0.33, and paired reads were merged with FLASH v1.2.11 to recover full CDR3 sequences. V, D and J germline segments were assigned to the rearranged TCRbeta sequences using MiGEC v1.2.1b. Clonotype statistics, along with Shannon-Wiener diversity indices, were calculated using VDJtools v1.0.0. To cut down on sampling bias, every analysis after diversity analysis relied on just the 250 most abundant clonotypes from each sample. Starting from the raw public reads, TCRdb applied fastp trimming at Q25, assembled clones with MiXCR and retained in-frame beta chains. Merged by CDR3 protein, the rows form single entries marked with the most common genes and DNA. The V and J calls were determined by TCRdb, not by the authors. A total of tens of thousands of distinct CDR3 sequences appear in this sample, approximately 70% of them only once. The top ten clones comprise 19% of the sample.

The data derive from a study of tumor-infiltrating lymphocytes in primary liver carcinoma (dated by TCRdb to 2015 to 2018). At the level of the whole study: The five patients, three men and two women aged 30 to 69 years, had hepatocellular carcinoma (four) or combined HCC and intrahepatic cholangiocarcinoma (one). The tumors of the five patients were staged as T1-T3 N0M0, with maximum diameters ranging from roughly 4.2 to 10 cm. Each sample produced about 3.5 to 8 million productive TCRbeta reads, and read depth showed no significant difference between tissue types. For each liver tumor, the study sampled five regions along with adjacent normal tissue and blood, and applied TCRbeta repertoire sequencing, expression microarrays and whole-exome sequencing. A total of approximately 35 specimens from 5 patients, comprising around 25 tumor regions, 5 adjacent noncancerous liver tissues and 5 peripheral blood samples, were covered by TCRbeta repertoire sequencing. Agilent mRNA microarray profiling was performed on the 20 to 25 tumor region samples to relate TCRbeta repertoire diversity to the local molecular phenotype. Reproducibility between technical replicate repertoires was high, with correlation coefficients above 0.95 and mean shared-clone rates about 0.89.

The research as a whole found: Only the TCR beta chain was sequenced, which likely underestimates true repertoire diversity because unpaired alpha chains were not captured. Only about 8-25% of top clones were present in all five regions of a tumor, suggesting spatial heterogeneity of tumor-infiltrating T cells. Comparison of CD4+ and CD8+ T cell repertoires was precluded by the use of bulk unsorted samples. Pairs of tumor regions showed greater repertoire overlap (mean about 36%) than tumor-adjacent pairs (roughly 17%) or tumor-blood pairs (about 15%), which is consistent with antigen-driven expansion. The study included only four or five patients, and the authors note findings should be validated in a larger study. Compared with blood, tumors had a significantly larger share of the repertoire taken up by the top 250 clones (p = 0.039).

As encoded in the germline V gene (reference sequence), CDR1 is GTSNPN while CDR2 is SVGIG. Spanning cysteine to phenylalanine, the CDR3 consists of 13 amino acids. The retained sequence is limited to the CDR3, 39 bases, with the frame set at the first base. Without any cell sorting, total RNA and DNA were co-extracted from roughly 21-30 mg of bulk tissue using the AllPrep DNA/RNA mini kit. Four to six patients with histopathologically diagnosed primary liver carcinoma underwent surgical resection in China between 2015 and 2016. Chronic HBV infection was present in the patients, and the patients were treatment-naive at sampling. Five spatially separated regions were sampled from each tumor: the superior, inferior, left-lateral and right-lateral poles, plus the tumor centre. Histology showed that every tumor sample contained more than 75% viable tumor cells. Each fresh piece of tumor and adjacent tissue was cut in two, with one half stored in RNAlater at -80 degrees C and the other half sent for histology.

The receptor's source is a man aged 35 to 55 with primary liver carcinoma and hepatitis B virus infection. The chain employs TRBV30 and TRBJ2-1; TRBD2 agrees with 8 junctional bases. Sequencing was performed on liver tumor tissue from sampling region 1. What the cell subset or site label conveys for this sample: tumor region T1, superior pole. The CDR3 in this case is CAWEREPYDEQFF. The nucleotide sequence reads TGTGCCTGGGAGCGGGAGCCCTACGATGAGCAGTTCTTC.